Following are 30 T cell receptor beta chains from one sample sequenced in a study of human T cells and chemical hapten exposure. The authors extracted total RNA from unfractionated whole blood. Using its own MiXCR run on the 5' RACE reads, TCRdb lists one record per CDR3 protein. This table has about 140,000 distinct CDR3 sequences, roughly 4.1% appearing once. These receptors were obtained from a female donor in good health.

At least ten counts were recorded for this clonotype. This chain uses TRBV7-3 with TRBJ1-1, with D possibly TRBD1 on 5 matching bases. CDR3 length equals 13 residues. Germline assignment: CDR1 SGHTA and CDR2 FQGTGA. V lost 4 bases, J lost 8 bases, and 14 bases lay in between. For the CDR3, the DNA is TGTGCCAGCAGCTCCCAAATGGGGGTGGAAGCTTTCTTT. Protein product: CASSSQMGVEAFF. The complete variable domain, with remaining parts taken from reference TRBV7-3 and TRBJ1-1, reads GAGVSQTPSNKVTEKGKYVELRCDPISGHTALYWYRQSLGQGPEFLIYFQGTGAADDSGLPNDRFFAVRPEGSVSTLKIQRTERGDSAVYLCASSSQMGVEAFFGQGTRLTVV.

The table lists this clonotype with many counts. The J gene is TRBJ2-1, the V gene TRBV4-3; D unclear. The CDR3 covers 14 residues. Germline V gives CDR1 LGHNA, CDR2 YSLEER. V was clipped by 1 base and J by 7 bases, with 11 bases between them. CDR3 sequence reads: CASSQAWTMNEQFF. The CDR3 DNA follows: TGCGCCAGCAGCCAAGCGTGGACGATGAATGAGCAGTTCTTC.

This clonotype was counted many times. The genes are TRBV6-6 and TRBJ2-6; D is ambiguous. This CDR3 is 14 amino acids long. The germline V gene has CDR1 MNHNY and CDR2 SVGAGI (reference sequence). V lost 4 bases and J lost 2, with 6 bases in between. The CDR3 loop is CASSLYPGANVLTF. DNA for the CDR3: TGTGCCAGCAGTTTATATCCTGGGGCCAACGTCCTGACTTTC.

This clonotype was recorded at least ten times. V usage is TRBV7-2 and J usage is TRBJ1-2, with 8 bases lining up with TRBD1. CDR3 size: 15 residues. V shed 5 bases and J 0 bases; nucleotides not matched to a gene: 5. Germline V gene data show CDR1 as SGHTA and CDR2 as FQGNSA. CDR3 sequence (DNA): TGTGCCAGCAGCAAAGGACAGGGCCCTAACTATGGCTACACCTTC. It specifies CASSKGQGPNYGYTF. The full variable domain, its missing parts supplied by reference TRBV7-2 and TRBJ1-2, is GAGVSQSPSNKVTEKGKDVELRCDPISGHTALYWYRQSLGQGLEFLIYFQGNSAPDKSGLPSDRFSAERTGGSVSTLTIQRTQQEDSAVYLCASSKGQGPNYGYTFGSGTRLTVV.

This clonotype was picked up many times. The chain is built from TRBV3-1 and TRBJ2-7; possibly TRBD1 or TRBD2 for D (5 bases each). Germline CDR1 reads LGHDT; CDR2 reads YNNKEL (reference sequence). V lost 4 bases and J 6 bases, leaving 16 bases between the germline ends. The CDR3 has 14 amino acids. The CDR3 region is CASSRGEGWSEQYF. CDR3 bases: TGTGCCAGCAGCCGAGGGGAAGGCTGGTCCGAGCAGTACTTC.

This clonotype was detected many times. The J gene is TRBJ1-1, the V gene TRBV2; tentatively, D is TRBD1 (5 bases). The CDR3 consists of 15 residues. The germline CDR1 and CDR2 sequences are SNHLY and FYNNEI. Trimming shortened V by 8 bases and J by 1 base, and 17 bases separated the two germline ends. CDR3 protein: CASLFLTDPNTEAFF. CDR3 coding DNA: TGTGCCAGCCTGTTCTTGACAGACCCGAACACTGAAGCTTTCTTT.

There are many counts of this clonotype. V is TRBV6-5 and J is TRBJ2-3, with TRBD2 matching 11 bases. The V and J ends lost 8 bases and 6 bases, in that order; junction bases with no gene match: 4. CDR1 MNHEY and CDR2 SVGAGI come from the germline V gene. The CDR3 runs 13 residues. CDR3 sequence: CASRVAGGDTQYF. The DNA for the CDR3 is TGTGCCAGCCGCGTAGCGGGGGGGGATACGCAGTATTTT.

The CDR3 nucleotides are TGTGCCATCAAGGGGGACCAAGCTTTCTTT. Translation: CAIKGDQAFF. V is TRBV12-3 or TRBV12-4 and J is TRBJ1-1; TRBD1 is a possible D gene (6 bases). The CDR3 has 10 amino acids. V dropped 10 bases and J dropped 9 bases, with 12 bases sitting between them.

This clonotype was observed at least ten times. The chain recombines TRBV7-9 with TRBJ1-1; weak D call: TRBD1 (5 bases). In germline, CDR1 is SEHNR, CDR2 FQNEAQ (reference sequence). The CDR3 consists of 18 residues. V lost 1 base and J lost 0, with 18 bases in between. Here the CDR3 reads CASSLGDGRRYMNTEAFF. DNA for the CDR3: TGTGCCAGCAGCTTAGGGGACGGGAGGAGGTATATGAACACTGAAGCTTTCTTT.

This clonotype was seen only a few times. This chain links TRBV2 with TRBJ2-7, with TRBD1 matching 7 bases. This CDR3 spans 16 amino acids. The V segment lost 8 bases and the J segment 2 bases; nucleotides outside the gene matches: 15. Looked up from germline, CDR1 is SNHLY and CDR2 is FYNNEI. The CDR3 coding sequence is TGTGCCAGCCAGACGCCGGGACAGAGCATTCCCTACGAGCAGTACTTC. Residues: CASQTPGQSIPYEQYF. The whole variable domain, filled in from reference TRBV2 and TRBJ2-7, reads EPEVTQTPSHQVTQMGQEVILRCVPISNHLYFYWYRQILGQKVEFLVSFYNNEISEKSEIFDDQFSVERPDGSNFTLKIRSTKLEDSAMYFCASQTPGQSIPYEQYFGPGTRLTVT.

A remark on this clonotype: A read error may be the cause here, since a much bigger clone is one base away. This rearrangement joins TRBV20-1 to TRBJ1-5; possibly TRBD1 for D (6 bases). Germline CDR1 reads DFQATT; CDR2 reads SNEGSKA (reference sequence). The V gene lost 3 bases and the J gene lost 7 bases, with 19 bases spanning the gap. CDR3 size: 15 residues. In nucleotides, the CDR3 is TGCAGTGCTAGGGGGGGCTGGACGGACACCCAGCCCCAGCATTTT. Residues: CSARGGWTDTQPQHF.

A note on this clonotype: A read error may account for a junction end that differs from germline. The rearrangement links TRBV7-2 to TRBJ1-1, with D tentatively TRBD1 (6 bases). This CDR3 has 14 residues. Germline lookup yields CDR1 SGHTA and CDR2 FQGNSA. CDR3 amino acids: CAGSFTTGNTEAFF. The CDR3 bases are TGTGCCGGCAGCTTTACGACAGGGAACACTGAAGCTTTCTTT. Combining the CDR3 with reference TRBV7-2 and TRBJ1-1 gives the whole variable domain GAGVSQSPSNKVTEKGKDVELRCDPISGHTALYWYRQSLGQGLEFLIYFQGNSAPDKSGLPSDRFSAERTGGSVSTLTIQRTQQEDSAVYLCAGSFTTGNTEAFFGQGTRLTVV.

This clonotype was seen ten or more times. This chain connects TRBV5-1 to TRBJ1-3, with a possible D match to TRBD1 (5 bases). V lost 7 bases, J lost 0 bases, and 11 bases lay in between. Germline V gives CDR1 SGHRS, CDR2 YFSETQ. CDR3 length equals 14 residues. This chain's CDR3 is CASGGGNSGNTIYF. CDR3 nucleotides: TGCGCCAGCGGGGGGGGAAACTCTGGAAACACCATATATTTT.

The sample holds many counts of this clonotype. The rearrangement uses TRBV27 and TRBJ1-6, with D unclear. This CDR3 is built from 15 residues. Germline V CDR1 and CDR2: MNHEY, SMNVEV (reference sequence). V lost 7 bases and J 1 base, leaving 11 bases between the germline ends. DNA of the CDR3: TGTGCCAGCACCCCGGTCTGGTCCTATAATTCACCCCTCCACTTT. Protein product: CASTPVWSYNSPLHF.

This sequence joins TRBV7-9 and TRBJ1-2; 12 bases fit TRBD1. V trimming: 5 bases; J trimming: 4 bases; junction bases outside the gene matches: 8. Germline V gives CDR1 SEHNR, CDR2 FQNEAQ (reference sequence). This CDR3 has 16 residues. The CDR3 DNA follows: TGTGCCAGCAGCACAGGGGGACAGGGGGCGAGCTATGGCTACACCTTC. As protein: CASSTGGQGASYGYTF. The whole variable domain, remainder taken from reference TRBV7-9 and TRBJ1-2, is DTGVSQNPRHKITKRGQNVTFRCDPISEHNRLYWYRQTLGQGPEFLTYFQNEAQLEKSRLLSDRFSAERPKGSFSTLEIQRTEQGDSAMYLCASSTGGQGASYGYTFGSGTRLTVV.

This clonotype was observed many times. The rearrangement uses TRBV10-2 and TRBJ2-3; TRBD2 agrees at 15 bases. The length of the CDR3 is 18 residues. The J segment lost 2 bases and the V segment lost 3 bases, leaving 6 bases of the junction unmatched. Germline V lookup: CDR1 WSHSY, CDR2 SAAADI. CDR3 sequence reads: CASSDQGLAGGITDTQYF. CDR3 bases: TGCGCCAGCAGTGATCAAGGACTAGCGGGGGGGATCACAGATACGCAGTATTTT.

The chain is built from TRBV6-1 and TRBJ2-2; D is unresolved. Trimming removed 6 bases at V and 1 base at J, with 18 bases between. The CDR3 extends over 17 amino acids. Germline V gene data show CDR1 as MNHNS and CDR2 as SASEGT. In DNA, the CDR3 is TGTGCCAGCAGGAAAAACGTGCAATCCCTGAACACCGGGGAGCTGTTTTTT. Translation: CASRKNVQSLNTGELFF.

This clonotype was counted at least ten times. This chain links TRBV7-2 with TRBJ2-6, with D possibly being TRBD2 (6 bases). This CDR3 region has 18 residues. Germline CDR1 reads SGHTA; CDR2 reads FQGNSA. V shed 2 bases and J shed 0 bases, with 14 bases lying between them. The CDR3 sequence is CASSLLAGPSSGANVLTF. The CDR3, as DNA: TGTGCCAGCAGCTTACTCGCGGGGCCTAGCTCTGGGGCCAACGTCCTGACTTTC. The complete variable domain, with remaining parts taken from reference TRBV7-2 and TRBJ2-6, reads GAGVSQSPSNKVTEKGKDVELRCDPISGHTALYWYRQSLGQGLEFLIYFQGNSAPDKSGLPSDRFSAERTGGSVSTLTIQRTQQEDSAVYLCASSLLAGPSSGANVLTFGAGSRLTVL.

The table lists this clonotype with many counts. The rearrangement links TRBV28 to TRBJ1-5; D gene unclear. The CDR3 totals 14 residues. The germline gives CDR1 MDHEN, CDR2 SYDVKM. Deletions cut 7 bases from V and 7 bases from J, with 17 bases between. CDR3 sequence: CASISEVIRQPQHF. Written as DNA, the CDR3 is TGTGCCAGCATCTCGGAGGTAATAAGGCAGCCCCAGCATTTT.

This clonotype came up many times. The chain uses TRBV5-1 and TRBJ2-1; 7 positions match TRBD2. Germline CDR1 and CDR2: SGHRS and YFSETQ. CDR3 size: 15 residues. With 4 bases clipped from V and 2 bases from J, the junction kept 6 bases outside the gene matches. The CDR3 DNA is TGCGCCAGCAGCCTCCGGGACTACCCCTACAATGAGCAGTTCTTC. It encodes CASSLRDYPYNEQFF.

The sample holds many counts of this clonotype. J is TRBJ2-7 and V is TRBV5-4, with 8 bases matching TRBD2. J lost 5 bases, V lost 1 base, and 11 bases had no gene match. The CDR3 contains 16 residues. Germline CDR1 reads SGHNT; CDR2 reads YYREEE (reference sequence). CDR3 coding DNA: TGTGCCAGCAGCTTGATCGGGTCGAGCGGGGGCGACGAGCAGTACTTC. Translating gives CASSLIGSSGGDEQYF. The whole variable domain, remainder taken from reference TRBV5-4 and TRBJ2-7, is ETGVTQSPTHLIKTRGQQVTLRCSSQSGHNTVSWYQQALGQGPQFIFQYYREEENGRGNFPPRFSGLQFPNYSSELNVNALELDDSALYLCASSLIGSSGGDEQYFGPGTRLTVT.

This clonotype was recorded many times. This chain joins TRBV19 and TRBJ2-1, with 10 bases lining up with TRBD1. The CDR3 is made up of 16 amino acids. From germline, CDR1 is LNHDA and CDR2 SQIVND (reference sequence). J was trimmed by 9 bases and V by 5 bases; bases with no gene match: 13. The CDR3 coding sequence is TGTGCCAGTAGTGGTACGCCGGGACAGGGGATCGCTGAGCAGTTCTTC. Translated, it gives CASSGTPGQGIAEQFF.

This clonotype was counted many times. This chain uses TRBV6-2 or TRBV6-3 with TRBJ2-4; the D is unclear. Germline-derived CDR1 and CDR2 are MNHEY and SVGEGT. V lost 4 bases and J 0 bases, leaving 10 bases between the germline ends. The length of the CDR3 is 15 residues. The CDR3 nucleotides are TGTGCCAGCAGTTTCGACGGGTTAGCCAAAAACATTCAGTACTTC. Protein sequence: CASSFDGLAKNIQYF.

This clonotype was detected ten times or more. This sequence joins TRBV7-9 and TRBJ2-7, with a possible D match to TRBD1 (5 bases). The CDR3 totals 15 residues. Trimming pared 1 base from V and 2 bases from J, leaving 12 bases between. Germline V gives CDR1 SEHNR, CDR2 FQNEAQ (reference sequence). CDR3 DNA sequence: TGTGCCAGCAGCTTAGAATTTCTAGGGGCCTACGAGCAGTACTTC. It encodes CASSLEFLGAYEQYF. Full variable domain (remainder filled in from reference TRBV7-9 and TRBJ2-7): DTGVSQNPRHKITKRGQNVTFRCDPISEHNRLYWYRQTLGQGPEFLTYFQNEAQLEKSRLLSDRFSAERPKGSFSTLEIQRTEQGDSAMYLCASSLEFLGAYEQYFGPGTRLTVT.

This clonotype was seen a few times. This sequence joins TRBV7-9 and TRBJ2-1; 12 bases match TRBD2. Germline CDR1 SEHNR, CDR2 FQNEAQ (reference sequence). The junction had 6 bases not matched to a gene; V was cut back by 5 bases and J by 7 bases. CDR3 length: 15 amino acids. The CDR3 DNA reads TGTGCCAGCAGCACCGGACTAGCGGGGAAAAATGAGCAGTTCTTC. It codes for CASSTGLAGKNEQFF.

This clonotype was counted a few times. The CDR3 DNA reads as TGCGCCAGCAGCCTTTCCCCCCACAGGGGAAACACTGAAGCTTTCTTT. Amino acid sequence: CASSLSPHRGNTEAFF. The chain employs TRBV5-1 and TRBJ1-1; the match to TRBD1 covers 7 bases. The CDR3 runs 16 residues. The germline V gene encodes CDR1 SGHRS and CDR2 YFSETQ. Trimming at V came to 4 bases and at J to 2 bases, leaving 11 bases not matched to a gene. Together with reference TRBV5-1 and TRBJ1-1, the CDR3 gives the full variable domain: KAGVTQTPRYLIKTRGQQVTLSCSPISGHRSVSWYQQTPGQGLQFLFEYFSETQRNKGNFPGRFSGRQFSNSRSEMNVSTLELGDSALYLCASSLSPHRGNTEAFFGQGTRLTVV.

In its sample, this clonotype was seen many times. The chain has TRBV20-1 and TRBJ2-3; no reliable D call. V was shortened by 7 bases and J by 2 bases, with 13 bases between the two germline ends. Germline CDR1 reads DFQATT; CDR2 reads SNEGSKA (reference sequence). CDR3 length: 13 amino acids. The CDR3: CSGPTRTTDTQYF. DNA of the CDR3: TGCAGTGGCCCAACGCGGACCACAGATACGCAGTATTTT.

This clonotype was detected many times. The rearrangement links TRBV28 to TRBJ2-7; D unresolved. Trimming removed 7 bases from V and 4 bases from J, with 8 bases in between. CDR3 length: 11 residues. Germline V gene data show CDR1 as MDHEN and CDR2 as SYDVKM. The DNA for the CDR3 is TGTGCCAGCACCAACCCATACGAGCAGTACTTC. Amino acids: CASTNPYEQYF.

With regard to this clonotype: Given a much more abundant clone one base away, this may be a read error. The chain's CDR3 is CASSFSGCQNEKLFF. In DNA form, the CDR3 reads TGTGCCAGCAGTTTTAGCGGGTGTCAGAATGAAAAACTGTTTTTT. This sequence joins TRBV27 and TRBJ1-4, with no clear D. The germline V gene encodes CDR1 MNHEY and CDR2 SMNVEV (reference sequence). Trimming stripped 3 bases from V and 5 bases from J, with 13 bases between. The CDR3 loop spans 15 amino acids.

Ten or more counts support this clonotype. The chain joins TRBV29-1 to TRBJ1-3; D is unresolved. Trimming removed 1 base at V and 0 bases at J, with 4 bases between. The CDR3 has 13 amino acids. In germline, CDR1 is SQVTM, CDR2 ANQGSEA. CDR3 in DNA: TGCAGCGTTGAAGTCAGCTCTGGAAACACCATATATTTT. It codes for CSVEVSSGNTIYF.